This T cell receptor beta chain was observed in a study of breast tumors, draining lymph nodes, adjacent tissues. V was cut by 2 bases and J by 4 bases, with 6 bases left in between. The CDR3 has 13 residues. Germline CDR1 SGHTA, CDR2 FQGNSA. This clonotype was counted ten times or more. Antigen unknown. TCRdb re-derived calls from the multiplex PCR reads in MiXCR, one entry per CDR3 protein. This sample has approximately 40,000 distinct CDR3 sequences, with 35% to 40% found just once. Study-level results: That most tumor T cells come from lymph nodes remained unproven. Tumor repertoires ranked between lymph nodes and nontumor tissue in diversity, with V and J gene preferences.

J is TRBJ2-1 and V is TRBV7-2; D is uncertain. The TCR comes from a female donor with breast cancer. Some clones in this sample may be carry-over from other donors' samples. Sequencing was performed on breast tumor tissue. CDR3 in amino acids: CASSLLGYNEQFF. Written as DNA, the CDR3 is TGTGCCAGCAGCTTATTGGGTTACAATGAGCAGTTCTTC.